This T cell receptor beta chain was recovered during a study of blood T cell repertoires in COVID-19. Trimming left V 5 bases short and J 6 bases short, with 18 bases between. Germline CDR1 and CDR2: MNHEY and SVGAGI. The CDR3 length is 15 residues. The table came from immunoSEQ multiplex PCR; TCRdb's copy has only in-frame clones and leaves some out. The data hold 150,000 to 200,000 clones, with over 65% observed a single time. Sequenced material: PBMCs or T cells enriched from blood (not recorded which). The receptor comes from a woman between 45 and 65 years old who had recovered from COVID-19. V is TRBV6-5 and J is TRBJ2-3; the D gene is possibly TRBD2 (5 bases). For the CDR3, the DNA is TGTGCCAGCAGTCCGTCCCTTGCACAGCGGGATACGCAGTATTTT. Its translation is CASSPSLAQRDTQYF.